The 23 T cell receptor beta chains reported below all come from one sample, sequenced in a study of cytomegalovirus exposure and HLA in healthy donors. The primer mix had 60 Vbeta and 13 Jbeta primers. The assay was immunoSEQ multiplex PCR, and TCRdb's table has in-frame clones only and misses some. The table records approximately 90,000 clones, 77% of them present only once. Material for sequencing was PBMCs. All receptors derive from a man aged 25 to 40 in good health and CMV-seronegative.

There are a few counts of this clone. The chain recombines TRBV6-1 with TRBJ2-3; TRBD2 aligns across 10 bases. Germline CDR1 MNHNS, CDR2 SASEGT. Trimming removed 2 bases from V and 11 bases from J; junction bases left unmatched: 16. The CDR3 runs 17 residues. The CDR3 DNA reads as TGTGCCAGCAGTGAAAAACCAGCGGGAGGGTCGAGAGGAGTGCAGTATTTT. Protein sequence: CASSEKPAGGSRGVQYF.

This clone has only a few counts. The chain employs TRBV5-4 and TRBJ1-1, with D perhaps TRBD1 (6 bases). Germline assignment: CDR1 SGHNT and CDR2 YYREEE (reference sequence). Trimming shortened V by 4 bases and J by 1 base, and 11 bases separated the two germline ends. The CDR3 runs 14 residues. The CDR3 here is CASSPGTKNTEAFF. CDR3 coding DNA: TGTGCCAGCAGCCCCGGGACAAAGAACACTGAAGCTTTCTTT.

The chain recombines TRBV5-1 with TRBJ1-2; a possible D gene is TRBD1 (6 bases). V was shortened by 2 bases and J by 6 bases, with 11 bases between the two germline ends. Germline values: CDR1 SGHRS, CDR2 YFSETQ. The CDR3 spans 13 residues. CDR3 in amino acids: CASSFGDKNGYTF. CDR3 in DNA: TGCGCCAGCAGCTTTGGGGACAAGAATGGCTACACCTTC.

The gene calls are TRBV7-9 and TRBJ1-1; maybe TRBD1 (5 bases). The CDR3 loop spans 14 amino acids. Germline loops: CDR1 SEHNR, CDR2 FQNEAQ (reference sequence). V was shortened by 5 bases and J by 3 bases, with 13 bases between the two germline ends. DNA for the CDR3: TGTGCCAGCAGCCCATCTCGGGGGTACACTGAAGCTTTCTTT. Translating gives CASSPSRGYTEAFF.

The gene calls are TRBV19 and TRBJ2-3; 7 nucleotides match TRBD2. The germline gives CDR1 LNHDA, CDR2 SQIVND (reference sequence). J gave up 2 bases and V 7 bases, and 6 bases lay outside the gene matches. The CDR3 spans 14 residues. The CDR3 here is CASTERDFTDTQYF. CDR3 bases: TGTGCCAGTACCGAGCGGGATTTCACAGATACGCAGTATTTT.

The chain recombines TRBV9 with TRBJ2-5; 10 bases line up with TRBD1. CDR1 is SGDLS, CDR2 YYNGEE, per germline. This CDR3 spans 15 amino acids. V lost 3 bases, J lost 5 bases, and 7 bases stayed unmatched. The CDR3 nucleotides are TGTGCCAGCAGCGCCGAGACAGGGGGCCGGGAGACCCAGTACTTC. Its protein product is CASSAETGGRETQYF.

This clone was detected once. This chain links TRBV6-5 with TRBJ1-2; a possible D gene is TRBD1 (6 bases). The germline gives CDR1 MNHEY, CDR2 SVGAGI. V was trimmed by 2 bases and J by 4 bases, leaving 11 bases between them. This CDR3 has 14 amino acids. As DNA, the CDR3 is TGTGCCAGCAGTTACGGGGGGGGCGGCTATGGCTACACCTTC. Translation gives CASSYGGGGYGYTF.

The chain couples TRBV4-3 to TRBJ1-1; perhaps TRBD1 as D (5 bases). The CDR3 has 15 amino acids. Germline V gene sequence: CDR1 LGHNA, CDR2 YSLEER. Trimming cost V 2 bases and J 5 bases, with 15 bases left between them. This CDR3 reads CASSQYEGGATEAFF. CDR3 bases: TGCGCCAGCAGCCAATATGAGGGCGGGGCAACTGAAGCTTTCTTT.

The CDR3 region is CASQDRGSGANVLTF. CDR3 DNA sequence: TGTGCCAGCCAAGACAGGGGTTCAGGGGCCAACGTCCTGACTTTC. The chain joins TRBV27 to TRBJ2-6; 8 positions agree with TRBD1. This CDR3 has 15 amino acids. V shed 8 bases and J 4 bases; nucleotides not matched to a gene: 7. From germline, CDR1 is MNHEY and CDR2 SMNVEV (reference sequence).

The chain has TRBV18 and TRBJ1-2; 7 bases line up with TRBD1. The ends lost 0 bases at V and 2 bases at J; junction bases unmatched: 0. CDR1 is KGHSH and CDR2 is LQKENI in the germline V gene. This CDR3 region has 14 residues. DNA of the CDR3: TGTGCCAGCTCACCACCGACAGGGAACTATGGCTACACCTTC. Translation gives CASSPPTGNYGYTF.

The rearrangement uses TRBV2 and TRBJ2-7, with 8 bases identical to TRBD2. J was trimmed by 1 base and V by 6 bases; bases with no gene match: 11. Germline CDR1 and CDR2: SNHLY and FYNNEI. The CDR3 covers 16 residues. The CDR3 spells CASRVSAGAESYEQYF. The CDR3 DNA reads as TGTGCCAGCAGGGTCTCAGCGGGAGCCGAGTCCTACGAGCAGTACTTC. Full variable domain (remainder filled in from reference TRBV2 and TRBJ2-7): EPEVTQTPSHQVTQMGQEVILRCVPISNHLYFYWYRQILGQKVEFLVSFYNNEISEKSEIFDDQFSVERPDGSNFTLKIRSTKLEDSAMYFCASRVSAGAESYEQYFGPGTRLTVT.

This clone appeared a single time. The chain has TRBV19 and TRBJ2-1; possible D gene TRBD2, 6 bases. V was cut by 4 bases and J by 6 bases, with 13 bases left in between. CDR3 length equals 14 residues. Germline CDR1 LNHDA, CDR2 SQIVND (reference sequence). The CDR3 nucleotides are TGTGCCAGTAGTAGCGGGACTCCGCCCAATGAGCAGTTCTTC. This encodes CASSSGTPPNEQFF.

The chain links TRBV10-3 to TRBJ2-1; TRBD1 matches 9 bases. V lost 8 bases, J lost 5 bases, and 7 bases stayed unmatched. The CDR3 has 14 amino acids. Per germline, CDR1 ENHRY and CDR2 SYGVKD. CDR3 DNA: TGTGCCATCGGGGGACAGGGTAGCGACAATGAGCAGTTCTTC. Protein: CAIGGQGSDNEQFF.

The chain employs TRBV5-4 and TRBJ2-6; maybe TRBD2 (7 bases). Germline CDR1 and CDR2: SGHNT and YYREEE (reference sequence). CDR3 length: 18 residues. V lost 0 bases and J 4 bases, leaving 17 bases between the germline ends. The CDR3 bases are TGTGCCAGCAGCTTGGGGGGGGGCTCCTTGGGCGGGGCCAACGTCCTGACTTTC. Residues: CASSLGGGSLGGANVLTF.

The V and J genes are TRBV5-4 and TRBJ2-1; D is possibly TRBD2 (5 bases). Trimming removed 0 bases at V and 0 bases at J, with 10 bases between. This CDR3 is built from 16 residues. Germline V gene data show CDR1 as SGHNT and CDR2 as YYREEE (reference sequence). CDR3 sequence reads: CASSLASGSSYNEQFF. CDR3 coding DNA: TGTGCCAGCAGCTTGGCCTCGGGGAGCTCCTACAATGAGCAGTTCTTC.

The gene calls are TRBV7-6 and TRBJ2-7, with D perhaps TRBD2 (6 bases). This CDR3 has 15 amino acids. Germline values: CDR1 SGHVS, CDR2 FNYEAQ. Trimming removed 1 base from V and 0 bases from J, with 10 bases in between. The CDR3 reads CASSLGSGSSYEQYF. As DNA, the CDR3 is TGTGCCAGCAGCTTAGGCTCCGGGAGCTCCTACGAGCAGTACTTC. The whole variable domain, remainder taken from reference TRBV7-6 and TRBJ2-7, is GAGVSQSPRYKVTKRGQDVALRCDPISGHVSLYWYRQALGQGPEFLTYFNYEAQQDKSGLPNDRFSAERPEGSISTLTIQRTEQRDSAMYRCASSLGSGSSYEQYFGPGTRLTVT.

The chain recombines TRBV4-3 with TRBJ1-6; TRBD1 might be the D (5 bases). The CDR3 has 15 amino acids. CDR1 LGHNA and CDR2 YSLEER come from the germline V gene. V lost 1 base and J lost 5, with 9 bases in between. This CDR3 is CASSQGFRDNSPLHF. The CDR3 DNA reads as TGCGCCAGCAGCCAAGGCTTCAGGGATAATTCACCCCTCCACTTT.

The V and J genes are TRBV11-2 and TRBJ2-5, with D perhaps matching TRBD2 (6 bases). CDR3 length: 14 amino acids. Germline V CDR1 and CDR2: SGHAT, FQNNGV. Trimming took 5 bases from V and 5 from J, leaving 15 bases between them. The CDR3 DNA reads TGTGCCAGCAGCAAATCAGCGGGTTTGGAGACCCAGTACTTC. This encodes CASSKSAGLETQYF.

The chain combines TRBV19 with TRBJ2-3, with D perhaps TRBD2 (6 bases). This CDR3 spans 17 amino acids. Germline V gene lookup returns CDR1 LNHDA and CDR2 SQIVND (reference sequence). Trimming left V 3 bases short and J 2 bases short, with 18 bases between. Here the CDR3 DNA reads TGTGCCAGTAGTATGGGGTTGGGCGGGGTCACCACAGATACGCAGTATTTT. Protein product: CASSMGLGGVTTDTQYF. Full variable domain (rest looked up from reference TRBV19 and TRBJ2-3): DGGITQSPKYLFRKEGQNVTLSCEQNLNHDAMYWYRQDPGQGLRLIYYSQIVNDFQKGDIAEGYSVSREKKESFPLTVTSAQKNPTAFYLCASSMGLGGVTTDTQYFGPGTRLTVL.

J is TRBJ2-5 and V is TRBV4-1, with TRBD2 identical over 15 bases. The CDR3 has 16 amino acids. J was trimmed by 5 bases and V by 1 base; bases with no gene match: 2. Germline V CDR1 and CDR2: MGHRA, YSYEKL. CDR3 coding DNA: TGCGCCAGCAGCCAAGTGGGGACTAGCGGGGGGGAGACCCAGTACTTC. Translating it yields CASSQVGTSGGETQYF.

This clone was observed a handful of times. The CDR3 sequence is CASSESTATTEAFF. The CDR3 coding sequence is TGCGCCAGCAGTGAGTCGACAGCAACCACTGAAGCTTTCTTT. This chain connects TRBV10-1 to TRBJ1-1, with D perhaps TRBD1 (5 bases). The CDR3 is 14 residues long. Trimming left V 0 bases short and J 4 bases short, with 9 bases between. Germline assignment: CDR1 WNHNN and CDR2 SYGVQD (reference sequence).

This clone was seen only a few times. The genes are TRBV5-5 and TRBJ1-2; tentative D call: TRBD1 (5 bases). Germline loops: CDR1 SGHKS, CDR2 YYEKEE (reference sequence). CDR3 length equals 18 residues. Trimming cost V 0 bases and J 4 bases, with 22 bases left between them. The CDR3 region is CASSLAAGTTLGGYGYTF. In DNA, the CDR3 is TGTGCCAGCAGCTTGGCGGCAGGGACTACTCTGGGGGGCTATGGCTACACCTTC.

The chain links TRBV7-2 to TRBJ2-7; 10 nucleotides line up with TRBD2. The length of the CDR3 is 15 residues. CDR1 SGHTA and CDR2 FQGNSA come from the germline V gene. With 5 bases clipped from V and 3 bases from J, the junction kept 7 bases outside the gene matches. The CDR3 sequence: CASSHGLAELYEQYF. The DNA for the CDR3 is TGTGCCAGCAGCCACGGACTAGCGGAACTCTACGAGCAGTACTTC. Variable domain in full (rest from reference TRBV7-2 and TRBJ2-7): GAGVSQSPSNKVTEKGKDVELRCDPISGHTALYWYRQSLGQGLEFLIYFQGNSAPDKSGLPSDRFSAERTGGSVSTLTIQRTQQEDSAVYLCASSHGLAELYEQYFGPGTRLTVT.